One sample yielded the 22 T cell receptor beta chains listed below, sequenced in a study of shared clonotypes between healthy human individuals. Sequenced by immunoSEQ multiplex PCR; TCRdb stores in-frame clones only, minus some. The table shows hundreds of thousands of clones, with 73% occurring only once. Sample: memory CD4+ T cells sorted from blood. Sample subset: CD45RA-negative fraction. Receptors originate from a woman in her twenties or thirties in good health.

Worth noting for this clone: A read error is possible here, since a much larger clone lies one base away. The chain uses TRBV10-3 and TRBJ2-7; 9 bases match TRBD1. There are 13 residues in the CDR3. Trimming removed 6 bases from V and 3 bases from J; junction bases left unmatched: 3. From germline, CDR1 is ENHRY and CDR2 SYGVKD. CDR3 amino acids: CAIRPGQGYEQYF. For the CDR3, the DNA is TGTGCCATCAGGCCGGGACAGGGCTACGAGCAGTACTTC.

The chain is built from TRBV6-5 and TRBJ2-7, with 7 bases aligning to TRBD1. The CDR3 covers 15 residues. Trimming took 2 bases from V and 2 from J; bases not matched to a gene: 6. Germline-derived CDR1 and CDR2 are MNHEY and SVGAGI. The CDR3 bases are TGTGCCAGCAGTTACGACGGGACAGCCACCTACGAGCAGTACTTC. It yields the protein CASSYDGTATYEQYF.

The V and J genes are TRBV6-1 and TRBJ2-6, with D hard to call. The germline V gene has CDR1 MNHNS and CDR2 SASEGT. The CDR3 contains 17 residues. V was cut by 3 bases and J by 0 bases, with 12 bases left in between. CDR3 nucleotides: TGTGCCAGCAGTGACCTCCTCTTGATCTCTGGGGCCAACGTCCTGACTTTC. Translation: CASSDLLLISGANVLTF.

The chain recombines TRBV29-1 with TRBJ1-1; D perhaps matches TRBD1 (5 bases). Germline V CDR1 and CDR2: SQVTM, ANQGSEA. The CDR3 runs to 12 residues. Trimming removed 7 bases at V and 5 bases at J, with 14 bases between. CDR3 sequence (DNA): TGCAGCGCCGCCAGGGAATATACTGAAGCTTTCTTT. Amino acid sequence: CSAAREYTEAFF.

This chain connects TRBV7-9 to TRBJ1-5; 9 nucleotides match TRBD1. In germline, CDR1 is SEHNR, CDR2 FQNEAQ (reference sequence). The CDR3 is made up of 18 amino acids. The V and J ends lost 5 bases and 0 bases, in that order; junction bases with no gene match: 11. The CDR3 coding sequence is TGTGCCAGCAGCGATGGGACAGGGTTCCTGGGTAGCAATCAGCCCCAGCATTTT. It is translated as CASSDGTGFLGSNQPQHF.

This clone was detected a few times. J is TRBJ1-2 and V is TRBV29-1; no definite D call. The CDR3 has 14 residues. Germline assignment: CDR1 SQVTM and CDR2 ANQGSEA. Trimming stripped 5 bases from V and 6 bases from J, with 19 bases between. The CDR3 sequence: CSVYVGPRDNGYTF. In nucleotides, the CDR3 is TGCAGCGTTTACGTGGGCCCGAGGGATAATGGCTACACCTTC.

The chain links TRBV7-9 to TRBJ1-1, with TRBD1 as a possible D gene (6 bases). The CDR3 is made up of 17 amino acids. V was clipped by 1 base and J by 0 bases, with 15 bases between them. Germline loops: CDR1 SEHNR, CDR2 FQNEAQ (reference sequence). CDR3 in DNA: TGTGCCAGCAGCTTAGGGGTACTCACAGGGCTGAACACTGAAGCTTTCTTT. Translated: CASSLGVLTGLNTEAFF.

This clone appeared a single time. The rearrangement uses TRBV19 and TRBJ1-1; TRBD1 aligns across 8 bases. The germline gives CDR1 LNHDA, CDR2 SQIVND (reference sequence). V was clipped by 3 bases and J by 4 bases; unmatched bases: 10. This CDR3 has 16 amino acids. CDR3 amino acids: CASSMRQGARGTEAFF. CDR3 coding DNA: TGTGCCAGTAGTATGAGGCAGGGGGCGCGAGGCACTGAAGCTTTCTTT.

The chain uses TRBV6-1 and TRBJ1-5; D gene ambiguous. The CDR3 contains 14 residues. Trimming left V 10 bases short and J 1 base short, with 14 bases between. Germline assignment: CDR1 MNHNS and CDR2 SASEGT. The CDR3 is CAIEGVGSNQPQHF. For the CDR3, the DNA is TGTGCCATCGAGGGCGTCGGAAGCAATCAGCCCCAGCATTTT.

Ten or more counts support this clone. V and J are TRBV7-9 and TRBJ2-4; the D is unclear. CDR1 is SEHNR and CDR2 is FQNEAQ in the germline V gene (reference sequence). The V end was cut by 1 base, the J end by 16 bases, with 17 bases between. The CDR3 runs 13 residues. For the CDR3, the DNA is TGTGCCAGCAGCTTAGACGCGGACCCAACGCTATACTTC. Amino acid sequence: CASSLDADPTLYF.

Notes on this clone: Other DNA sequences within the sample encode an identical CDR3. The chain joins TRBV6-1 to TRBJ1-1; a weak D match, TRBD1 (5 bases). Germline V gene lookup returns CDR1 MNHNS and CDR2 SASEGT. The CDR3 has 14 amino acids. V was pared by 4 bases and J by 5 bases, with 14 bases between. The CDR3 nucleotides read TGTGCCAGCAGTGTTGACGGGGGAAGGACTGAAGCTTTCTTT. It specifies CASSVDGGRTEAFF.

The chain has TRBV11-3 and TRBJ2-3; 10 bases match TRBD2. The J segment lost 7 bases and the V segment lost 5 bases, leaving 12 bases of the junction unmatched. Germline loops: CDR1 SGHNT, CDR2 YENEEA. The CDR3 totals 16 residues. The DNA for the CDR3 is TGTGCCAGCAGCGCAGGACTAGCGGCTCTGATGAATACGCAGTATTTT. It codes for CASSAGLAALMNTQYF.

This chain connects TRBV2 to TRBJ1-4; D is unclear. The CDR3 length is 14 residues. V lost 6 bases and J 0 bases, leaving 8 bases between the germline ends. Looked up from germline, CDR1 is SNHLY and CDR2 is FYNNEI. The CDR3 region is CASRLQTTNEKLFF. The CDR3 bases are TGTGCCAGCAGGCTACAGACAACTAATGAAAAACTGTTTTTT.

Note on this clone: Other DNA sequences in the sample encode the same CDR3. This rearrangement joins TRBV27 to TRBJ2-1; no reliable D call. Germline V lookup: CDR1 MNHEY, CDR2 SMNVEV (reference sequence). The CDR3 spans 13 residues. The V end lost 5 bases, the J end lost 0 bases, and 5 bases lay between the germline ends. CDR3 sequence reads: CASSLSSYNEQFF. The DNA for the CDR3 is TGTGCCAGCAGTCTAAGCTCCTACAATGAGCAGTTCTTC.

The chain employs TRBV29-1 and TRBJ1-1, with D tentatively TRBD1 (6 bases). V dropped 4 bases and J dropped 5 bases, with 11 bases sitting between them. This CDR3 has 12 residues. Germline V gives CDR1 SQVTM, CDR2 ANQGSEA. The chain's CDR3 is CSVGGDMTEAFF. Here the CDR3 DNA reads TGCAGCGTTGGGGGGGACATGACTGAAGCTTTCTTT.

V and J are TRBV28 and TRBJ2-3; D perhaps matches TRBD2 (5 bases). This CDR3 has 13 residues. Germline assignment: CDR1 MDHEN and CDR2 SYDVKM. V lost 6 bases to trimming and J lost 3 bases, with 10 bases between them. As DNA, the CDR3 is TGTGCCAGCAGCCGGACGGGGACAGATACGCAGTATTTT. Translation gives CASSRTGTDTQYF.

Regarding this clone: Just one base apart from a much larger clone, this may be a read error. The gene calls are TRBV6-5 and TRBJ2-7, with 13 bases lining up with TRBD2. The trim removed 6 bases at V and 2 bases at J, leaving 4 bases unmatched. Germline CDR1 is MNHEY and CDR2 is SVGAGI. There are 15 residues in the CDR3. This CDR3 reads CASSPGTSGTYEQYF. CDR3 sequence (DNA): TGTGCCAGCAGCCCCGGGACTAGCGGGACCTACGAGCAGTACTTC.

The CDR3 sequence is CASRQTEEVNGYTF. CDR3 in DNA: TGTGCCAGTAGACAGACAGAGGAAGTAAATGGCTACACCTTC. The V gene is TRBV19, the J gene TRBJ1-2, with D perhaps TRBD1 (5 bases). V lost 6 bases and J lost 6, with 17 bases in between. The germline V gene encodes CDR1 LNHDA and CDR2 SQIVND (reference sequence). There are 14 residues in the CDR3. Drawing the rest from reference TRBV19 and TRBJ1-2, the complete variable domain is DGGITQSPKYLFRKEGQNVTLSCEQNLNHDAMYWYRQDPGQGLRLIYYSQIVNDFQKGDIAEGYSVSREKKESFPLTVTSAQKNPTAFYLCASRQTEEVNGYTFGSGTRLTVV.

The V and J genes are TRBV28 and TRBJ2-6, with D perhaps matching TRBD1 (6 bases). Germline V gene lookup returns CDR1 MDHEN and CDR2 SYDVKM. The CDR3 consists of 18 residues. Between the trimmed V and J ends, which lost 6 bases and 1 base, there was a span of 19 bases. The CDR3 is CASRLRTASSSGANVLTF. The CDR3 DNA reads TGTGCCAGCAGACTAAGGACAGCATCATCTTCTGGGGCCAACGTCCTGACTTTC.

The gene calls are TRBV2 and TRBJ1-2; D gene uncertain. Trimming removed 8 bases at V and 1 base at J, with 11 bases between. The CDR3 totals 13 residues. Germline V gene data show CDR1 as SNHLY and CDR2 as FYNNEI. CDR3 bases: TGTGCCAGCTCGACCGGGAATAACTATGGCTACACCTTC. It codes for CASSTGNNYGYTF.

This chain connects TRBV30 to TRBJ1-2, with D possibly TRBD1 on 5 matching bases. The germline CDR1 and CDR2 sequences are GTSNPN and SVGIG (reference sequence). The length of the CDR3 is 14 residues. Trimming took off 5 bases at V and 1 base at J, with 14 bases between the two ends. The DNA of the CDR3 is TGTGCCTGGGGCCGGGACGGATTTAACTATGGCTACACCTTC. Translation gives CAWGRDGFNYGYTF.

The chain joins TRBV10-2 to TRBJ1-2, with D tentatively TRBD1 (5 bases). The length of the CDR3 is 16 residues. V lost 2 bases and J lost 4, with 17 bases in between. The germline V gene has CDR1 WSHSY and CDR2 SAAADI. As DNA, the CDR3 is TGCGCCAGCAGTGAGGGGAACGACGGGACCTCCTATGGCTACACCTTC. It codes for CASSEGNDGTSYGYTF.